The TCR beta chain described here comes from a study of siplizumab effects on memory and regulatory T cells. Kept together in coculture, the mixed lymphocyte reaction cells spent 6 days at 37°C. Study results and caveats: Assignment to unstimulated subsets succeeded for only a minor fraction of the alloreactive clones. Naive T cells appeared more diverse than memory cells and seemed to be major alloresponse contributors.

About 10^5 TCR templates were assayed per sample. Here immunoSEQ multiplex PCR was the method, and the copy in TCRdb shows in-frame clones only, minus some. In the table there are more than 10,000 clones, about two fifths of which are singletons. A word on this clone: Its antigen is as yet unknown.

Sequencing was carried out using CFSE-low (dividing) CD8+ T cells sorted from an allogeneic mixed lymphocyte reaction. The source is a human donor in good health; the cells came from an allogeneic mixed lymphocyte reaction.

The CDR3 bases are TGCGCCAGCAGCCAAGACAGGGGGATTAACACTGAAGCTTTCTTT. The encoded protein is CASSQDRGINTEAFF. The chain joins TRBV4-1 to TRBJ1-1, with 7 bases lining up with TRBD1. Trimming removed 0 bases from V and 2 bases from J; junction bases left unmatched: 3. From germline, CDR1 is MGHRA and CDR2 YSYEKL. This CDR3 region has 15 residues.